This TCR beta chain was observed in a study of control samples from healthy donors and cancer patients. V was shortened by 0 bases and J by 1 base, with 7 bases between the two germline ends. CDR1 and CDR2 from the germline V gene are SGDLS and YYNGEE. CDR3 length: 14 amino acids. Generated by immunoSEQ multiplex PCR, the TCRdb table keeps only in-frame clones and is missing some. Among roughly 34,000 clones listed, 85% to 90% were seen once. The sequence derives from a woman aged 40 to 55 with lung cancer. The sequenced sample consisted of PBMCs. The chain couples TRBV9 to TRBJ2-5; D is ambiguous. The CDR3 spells CASSVDVSQETQYF. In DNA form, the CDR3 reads TGTGCCAGCAGCGTAGATGTCAGCCAAGAGACCCAGTACTTC.